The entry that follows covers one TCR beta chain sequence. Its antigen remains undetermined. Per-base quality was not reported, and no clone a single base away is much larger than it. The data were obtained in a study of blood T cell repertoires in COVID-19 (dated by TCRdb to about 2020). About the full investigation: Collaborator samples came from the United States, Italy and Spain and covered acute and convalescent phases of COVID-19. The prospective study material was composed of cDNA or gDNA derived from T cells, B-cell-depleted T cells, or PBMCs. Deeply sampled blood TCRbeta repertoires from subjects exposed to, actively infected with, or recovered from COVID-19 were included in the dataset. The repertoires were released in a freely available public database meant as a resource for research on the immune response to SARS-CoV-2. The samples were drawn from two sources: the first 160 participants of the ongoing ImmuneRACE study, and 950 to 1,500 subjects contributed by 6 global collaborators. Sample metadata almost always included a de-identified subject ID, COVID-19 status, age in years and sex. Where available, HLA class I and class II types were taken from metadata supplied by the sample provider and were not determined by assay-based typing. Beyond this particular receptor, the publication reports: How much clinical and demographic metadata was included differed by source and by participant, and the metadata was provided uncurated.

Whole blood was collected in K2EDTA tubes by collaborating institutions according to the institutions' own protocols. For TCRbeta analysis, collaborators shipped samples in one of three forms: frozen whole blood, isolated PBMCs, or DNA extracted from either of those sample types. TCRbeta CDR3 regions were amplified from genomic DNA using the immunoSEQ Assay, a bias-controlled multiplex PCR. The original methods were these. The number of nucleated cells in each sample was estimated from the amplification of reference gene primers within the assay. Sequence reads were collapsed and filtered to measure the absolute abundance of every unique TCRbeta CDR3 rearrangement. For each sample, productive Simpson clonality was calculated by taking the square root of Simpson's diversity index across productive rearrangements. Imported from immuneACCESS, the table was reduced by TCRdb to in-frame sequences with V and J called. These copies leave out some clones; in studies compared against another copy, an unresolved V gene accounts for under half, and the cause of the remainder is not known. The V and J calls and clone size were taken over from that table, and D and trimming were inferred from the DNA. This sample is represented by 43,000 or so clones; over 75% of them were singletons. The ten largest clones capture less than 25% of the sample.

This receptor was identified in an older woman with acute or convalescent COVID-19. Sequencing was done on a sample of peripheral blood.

The CDR3 is CASWGLRQGLTEAFF. The sequenced DNA is TGTGCCAGTTGGGGGTTAAGACAGGGATTGACTGAAGCTTTCTTT. This receptor chain uses TRBV6-4 and TRBJ1-1, with 7 central nucleotides matching TRBD1. V is pruned by 9 bases and J by 5 bases, leaving 15 bases of the junction without a gene match. Taken from the germline V gene, the CDR1 and CDR2 loops are MRHNA and SNTAGT. The CDR3 runs 15 residues from the cysteine to the phenylalanine. Left in the record is the CDR3 DNA by itself, 45 bases read in frame from the first base.